This TCR beta chain derives from a study of blood T cell repertoires in COVID-19 (TCRdb year 2020). For the wider study: Samples covering the acute and convalescent phases of COVID-19 were provided by collaborators in the United States, Italy and Spain. The prospective study material was composed of cDNA or gDNA derived from T cells, B-cell-depleted T cells, or PBMCs. Subjects who had been exposed to COVID-19, were actively infected with it, or had recovered from it provided the deeply sampled blood TCRbeta repertoires that made up the dataset. A freely available public database, intended as a resource for researchers studying the immune response to SARS-CoV-2, is where the repertoires were released. The samples were drawn from the first 160 participants of the ongoing ImmuneRACE study and from under 1,500 subjects provided by 6 global collaborators. A de-identified subject ID, COVID-19 status, age in years and sex were almost always included in the sample metadata. Where available, HLA class I and class II types were taken from metadata supplied by the sample provider and were not determined by assay-based typing. General conclusions and limits of the study: How much clinical and demographic metadata was included differed by source and by participant, and the metadata was provided uncurated.

From V the trimming removes 0 bases and from J it removes 6 bases, while the gene matches leave 4 bases of the junction unaccounted for. The CDR3 spans 13 residues, from the cysteine through the phenylalanine. Only the CDR3 DNA is retained, 39 bases long and in frame from the first base. CDR1 and CDR2, looked up from the germline V gene (reference sequence), are GTSNPN and SVGIG. TCRbeta CDR3 regions were amplified from genomic DNA by means of the immunoSEQ Assay, a bias-controlled multiplex PCR. As for the original processing: Nucleated cell counts per sample were estimated from amplification of reference gene primers within the assay. To quantify the absolute abundance of each unique TCRbeta CDR3 rearrangement, sequence reads were collapsed and filtered. Productive Simpson clonality was computed per sample as the square root of Simpson's diversity index over productive rearrangements. Held by TCRdb, this immuneACCESS table contains in-frame sequences only and omits some clones. Under half of the omission traces to an unresolved V gene where checked; the cause of the rest is unknown. For V, J and clone size, that table is used; D and trimming come from the DNA. Recorded for this sample are some 320,000 clones; roughly nine tenths of them occurred a single time. The biggest ten clones account for 2.6% of the sample.

Details on this clone: This receptor's antigen is unknown. Per-base qualities were not stored, and no clone one base away is much larger.

In the prospective study, participants were 18 to 89 years old, resided in 24 geographic areas of the United States, and were enrolled through a virtual design. In the prospective study, participants were assigned to cohorts based on the clinical history participants reported in a screening survey and a study questionnaire. Recovered participants in ImmuneRACE Cohort 3 were defined as having two consecutive negative NP/OP PCR tests, clearance from a healthcare professional, or resolution of symptoms. Each participant in the prospective study had whole blood, serum and a nasopharyngeal or oropharyngeal swab collected by mobile phlebotomists. Additional blood draws and questionnaires over an approximately two-month period could optionally be provided by prospective study participants. Before DNA extraction, blood samples from the prospective study were shipped at room temperature or frozen.

The receptor was isolated from a man in his sixties who had recovered from COVID-19. This chain is built from TRBV30 and TRBJ1-1; 7 junctional bases match TRBD1. Sequencing was performed on PBMCs or T cells enriched from blood (not recorded which). In nucleotides, the sequence is TGTGCCTGGAGTGTCCTAGGGGGCCCTGAAGCTTTCTTT. Its protein product is CAWSVLGGPEAFF.